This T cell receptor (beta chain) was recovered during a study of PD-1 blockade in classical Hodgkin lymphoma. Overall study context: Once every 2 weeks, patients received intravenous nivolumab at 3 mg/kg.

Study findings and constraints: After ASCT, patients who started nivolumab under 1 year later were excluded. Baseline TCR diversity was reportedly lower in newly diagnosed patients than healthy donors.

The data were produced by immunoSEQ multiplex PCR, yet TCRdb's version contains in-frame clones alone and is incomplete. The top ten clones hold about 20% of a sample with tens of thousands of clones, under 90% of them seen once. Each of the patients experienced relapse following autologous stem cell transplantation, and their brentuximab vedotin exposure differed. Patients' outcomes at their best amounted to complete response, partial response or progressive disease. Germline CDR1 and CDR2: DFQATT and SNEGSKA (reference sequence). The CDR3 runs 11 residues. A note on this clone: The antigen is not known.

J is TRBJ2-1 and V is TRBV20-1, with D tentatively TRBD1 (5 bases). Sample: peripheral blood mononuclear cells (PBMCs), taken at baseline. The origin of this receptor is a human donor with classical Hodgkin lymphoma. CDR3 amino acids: CTYQGPNEQFF. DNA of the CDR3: TGCACCTACCAGGGTCCCAATGAGCAGTTCTTC.